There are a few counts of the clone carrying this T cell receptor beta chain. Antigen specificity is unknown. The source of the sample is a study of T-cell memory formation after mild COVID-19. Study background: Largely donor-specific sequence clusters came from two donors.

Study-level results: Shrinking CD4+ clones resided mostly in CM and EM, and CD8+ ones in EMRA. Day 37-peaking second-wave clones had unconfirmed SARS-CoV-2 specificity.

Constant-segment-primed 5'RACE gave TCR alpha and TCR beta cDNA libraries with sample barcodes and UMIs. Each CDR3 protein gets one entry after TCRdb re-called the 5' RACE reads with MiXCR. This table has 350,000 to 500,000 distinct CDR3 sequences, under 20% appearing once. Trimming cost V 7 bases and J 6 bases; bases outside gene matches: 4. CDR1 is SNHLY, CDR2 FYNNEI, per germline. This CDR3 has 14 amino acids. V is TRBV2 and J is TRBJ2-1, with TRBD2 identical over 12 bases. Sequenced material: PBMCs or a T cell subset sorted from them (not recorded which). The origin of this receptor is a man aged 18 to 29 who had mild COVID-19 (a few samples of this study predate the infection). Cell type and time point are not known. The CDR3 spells CASKTSGGLNEQFF. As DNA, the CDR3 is TGTGCCAGCAAAACTAGCGGGGGGCTCAATGAGCAGTTCTTC.